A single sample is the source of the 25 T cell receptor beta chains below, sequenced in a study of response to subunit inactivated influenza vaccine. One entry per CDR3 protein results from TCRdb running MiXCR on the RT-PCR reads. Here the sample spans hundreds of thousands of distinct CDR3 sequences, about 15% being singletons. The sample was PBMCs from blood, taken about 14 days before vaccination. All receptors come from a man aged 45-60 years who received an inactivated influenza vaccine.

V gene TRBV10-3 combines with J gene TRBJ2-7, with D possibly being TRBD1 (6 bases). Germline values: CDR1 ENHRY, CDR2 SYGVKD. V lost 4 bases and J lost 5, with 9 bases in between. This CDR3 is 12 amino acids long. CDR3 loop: CAISVAGDEQYF. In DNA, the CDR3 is TGTGCCATCAGTGTTGCAGGGGACGAGCAGTACTTC.

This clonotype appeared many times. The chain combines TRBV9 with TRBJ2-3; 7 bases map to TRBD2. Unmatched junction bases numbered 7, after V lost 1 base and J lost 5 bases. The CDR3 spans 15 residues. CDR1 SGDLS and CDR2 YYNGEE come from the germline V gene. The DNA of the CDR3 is TGTGCCAGCAGCGTACGAGGGAGGGCTGGAGATACGCAGTATTTT. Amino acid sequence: CASSVRGRAGDTQYF.

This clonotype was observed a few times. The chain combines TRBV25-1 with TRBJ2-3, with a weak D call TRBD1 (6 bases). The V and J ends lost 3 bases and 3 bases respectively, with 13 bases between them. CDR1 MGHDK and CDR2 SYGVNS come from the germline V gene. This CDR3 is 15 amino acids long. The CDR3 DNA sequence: TGTGCCAGCAGTGACGCAGGGGAAATAACAGATACGCAGTATTTT. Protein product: CASSDAGEITDTQYF.

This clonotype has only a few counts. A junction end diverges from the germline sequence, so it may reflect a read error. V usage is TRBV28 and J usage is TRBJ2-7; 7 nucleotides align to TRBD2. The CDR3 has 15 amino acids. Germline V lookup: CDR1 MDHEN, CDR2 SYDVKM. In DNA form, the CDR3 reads TGTGCCAGCAGTGTATGGGGGGGTGCCTCCTACGAGCAGTACTTC. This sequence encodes CASSVWGGASYEQYF. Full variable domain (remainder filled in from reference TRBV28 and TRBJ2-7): DVKVTQSSRYLVKRTGEKVFLECVQDMDHENMFWYRQDPGLGLRLIYFSYDVKMKEKGDIPEGYSVSREKKERFSLILESASTNQTSMYLCASSVWGGASYEQYFGPGTRLTVT.

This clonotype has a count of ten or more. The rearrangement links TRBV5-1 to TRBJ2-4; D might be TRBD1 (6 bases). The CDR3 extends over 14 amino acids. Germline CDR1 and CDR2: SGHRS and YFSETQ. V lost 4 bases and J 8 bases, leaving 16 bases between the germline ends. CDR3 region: CASSPGQSEDIQYF. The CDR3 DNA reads TGCGCCAGCAGCCCTGGACAGTCTGAGGACATTCAGTACTTC.

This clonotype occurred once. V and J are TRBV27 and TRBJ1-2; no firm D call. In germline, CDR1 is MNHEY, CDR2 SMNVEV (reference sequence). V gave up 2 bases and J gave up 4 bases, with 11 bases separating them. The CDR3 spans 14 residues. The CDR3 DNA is TGTGCCAGCAGTTTAGGGGAGGTTGGCTATGGCTACACCTTC. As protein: CASSLGEVGYGYTF.

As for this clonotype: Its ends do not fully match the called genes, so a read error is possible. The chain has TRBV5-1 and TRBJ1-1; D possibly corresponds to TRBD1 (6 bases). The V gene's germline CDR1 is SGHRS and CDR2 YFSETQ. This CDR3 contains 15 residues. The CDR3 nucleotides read TGCGCCAGCAGCTTGGATCCAGGGGCGAACTCTGAAGCTTTCTTT. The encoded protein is CASSLDPGANSEAFF.

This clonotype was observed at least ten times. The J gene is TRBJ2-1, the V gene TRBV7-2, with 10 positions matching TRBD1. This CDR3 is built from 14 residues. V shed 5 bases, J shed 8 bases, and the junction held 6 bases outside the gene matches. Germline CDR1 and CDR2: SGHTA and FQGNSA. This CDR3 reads CASSRDRGLDEQFF. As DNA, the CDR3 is TGTGCCAGCAGCAGAGACAGGGGGCTCGATGAGCAGTTCTTC.

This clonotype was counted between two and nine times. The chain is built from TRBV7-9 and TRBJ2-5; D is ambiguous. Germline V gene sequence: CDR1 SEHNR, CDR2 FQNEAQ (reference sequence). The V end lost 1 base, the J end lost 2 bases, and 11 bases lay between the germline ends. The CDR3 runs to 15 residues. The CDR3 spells CASSLVPVFQETQYF. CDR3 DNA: TGTGCCAGCAGCTTAGTTCCAGTATTTCAAGAGACCCAGTACTTC.

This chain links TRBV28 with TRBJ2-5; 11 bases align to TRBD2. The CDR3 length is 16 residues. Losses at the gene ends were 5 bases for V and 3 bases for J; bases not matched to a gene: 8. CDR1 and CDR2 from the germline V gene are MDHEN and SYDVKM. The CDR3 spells CASSLPGLADKETQYF. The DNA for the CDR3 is TGTGCCAGCAGTCTTCCGGGACTAGCGGACAAAGAGACCCAGTACTTC.

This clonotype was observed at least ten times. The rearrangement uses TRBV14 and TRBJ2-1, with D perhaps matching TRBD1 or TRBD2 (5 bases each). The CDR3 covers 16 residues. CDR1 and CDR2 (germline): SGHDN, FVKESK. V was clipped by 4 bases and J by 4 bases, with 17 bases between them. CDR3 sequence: CASSRPGPPAYNEQFF. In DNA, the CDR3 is TGTGCCAGCAGCCGTCCGGGACCCCCGGCTTACAATGAGCAGTTCTTC.

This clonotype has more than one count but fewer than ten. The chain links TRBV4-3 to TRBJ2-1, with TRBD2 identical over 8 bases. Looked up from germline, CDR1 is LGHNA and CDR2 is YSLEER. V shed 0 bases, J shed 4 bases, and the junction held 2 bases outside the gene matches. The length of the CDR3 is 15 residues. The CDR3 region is CASSQERGVYNEQFF. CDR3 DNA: TGCGCCAGCAGCCAAGAGCGGGGGGTATACAATGAGCAGTTCTTC.

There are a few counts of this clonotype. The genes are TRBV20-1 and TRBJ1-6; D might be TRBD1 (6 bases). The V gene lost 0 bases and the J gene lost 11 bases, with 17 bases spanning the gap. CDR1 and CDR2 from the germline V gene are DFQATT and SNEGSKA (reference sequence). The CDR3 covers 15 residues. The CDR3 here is CSAREDGGRVTPLHF. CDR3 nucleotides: TGCAGTGCTAGAGAGGACGGGGGCCGGGTGACACCCCTCCACTTT.

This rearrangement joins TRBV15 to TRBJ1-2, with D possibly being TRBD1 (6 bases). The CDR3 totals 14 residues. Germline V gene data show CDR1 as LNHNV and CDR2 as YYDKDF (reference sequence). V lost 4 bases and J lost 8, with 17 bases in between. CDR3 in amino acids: CATSTGTQYGGYTF. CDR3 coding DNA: TGTGCCACCAGCACCGGGACACAGTATGGGGGCTACACCTTC.

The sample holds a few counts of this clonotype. CDR3 in amino acids: CASSLVETGAETQYF. The DNA of the CDR3 is TGCGCCAGCAGCTTGGTGGAGACAGGGGCCGAGACCCAGTACTTC. The chain joins TRBV5-1 to TRBJ2-5; 8 bases match TRBD1. The J segment lost 5 bases and the V segment lost 0 bases, leaving 6 bases of the junction unmatched. The CDR3 runs to 15 residues. CDR1 is SGHRS and CDR2 is YFSETQ in the germline V gene.

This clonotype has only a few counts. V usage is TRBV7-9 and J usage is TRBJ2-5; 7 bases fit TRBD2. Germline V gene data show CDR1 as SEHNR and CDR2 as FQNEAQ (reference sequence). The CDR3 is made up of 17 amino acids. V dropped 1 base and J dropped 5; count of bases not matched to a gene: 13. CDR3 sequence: CASSLGPPGLPWETQYF. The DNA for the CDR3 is TGTGCCAGCAGCTTAGGACCTCCGGGACTACCGTGGGAGACCCAGTACTTC.

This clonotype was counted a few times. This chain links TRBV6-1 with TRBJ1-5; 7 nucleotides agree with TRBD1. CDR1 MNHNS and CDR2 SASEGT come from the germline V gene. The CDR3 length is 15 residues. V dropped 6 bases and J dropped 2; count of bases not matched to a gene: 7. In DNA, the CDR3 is TGTGCCAGCAGCCAGACAGGGAGGCGCAATCAGCCCCAGCATTTT. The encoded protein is CASSQTGRRNQPQHF.

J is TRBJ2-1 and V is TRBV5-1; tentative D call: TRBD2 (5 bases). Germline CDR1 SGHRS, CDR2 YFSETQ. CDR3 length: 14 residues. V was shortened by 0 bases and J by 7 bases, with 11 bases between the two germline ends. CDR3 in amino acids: CASSLGHTGNEQFF. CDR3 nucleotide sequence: TGCGCCAGCAGCTTGGGCCATACGGGGAATGAGCAGTTCTTC.

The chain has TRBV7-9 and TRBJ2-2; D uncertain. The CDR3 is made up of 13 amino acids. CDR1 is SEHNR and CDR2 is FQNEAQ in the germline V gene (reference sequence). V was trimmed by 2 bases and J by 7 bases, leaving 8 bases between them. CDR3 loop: CASSLLPSGELFF. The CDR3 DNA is TGTGCCAGCAGCTTACTTCCGAGCGGGGAGCTGTTTTTT.

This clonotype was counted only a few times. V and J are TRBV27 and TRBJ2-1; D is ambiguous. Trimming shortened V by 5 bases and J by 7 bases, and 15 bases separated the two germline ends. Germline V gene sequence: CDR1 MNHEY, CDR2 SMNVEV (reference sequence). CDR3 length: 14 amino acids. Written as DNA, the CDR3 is TGTGCCAGCAGTAGGAAGTCTGGCGTAAATGAGCAGTTCTTC. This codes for CASSRKSGVNEQFF.

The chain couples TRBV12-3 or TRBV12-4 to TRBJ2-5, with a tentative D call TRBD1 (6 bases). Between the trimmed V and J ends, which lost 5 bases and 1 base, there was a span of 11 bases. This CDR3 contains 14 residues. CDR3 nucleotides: TGTGCCAGCAGTAAGGGGACAACCCAAGAGACCCAGTACTTC. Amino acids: CASSKGTTQETQYF.

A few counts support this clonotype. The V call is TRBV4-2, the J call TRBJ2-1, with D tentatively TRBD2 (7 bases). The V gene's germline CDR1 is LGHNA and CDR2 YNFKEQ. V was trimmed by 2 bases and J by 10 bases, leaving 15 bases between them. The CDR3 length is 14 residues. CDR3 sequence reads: CASSQTRGGSEQFF. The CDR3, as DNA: TGTGCCAGCAGCCAAACGAGGGGGGGCAGCGAGCAGTTCTTC.

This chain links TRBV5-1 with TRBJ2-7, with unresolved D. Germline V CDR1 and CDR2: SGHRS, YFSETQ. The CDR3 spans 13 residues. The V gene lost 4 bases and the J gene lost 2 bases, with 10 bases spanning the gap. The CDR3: CASSPVGPYEQYF. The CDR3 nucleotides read TGCGCCAGCAGCCCGGTCGGGCCCTACGAGCAGTACTTC.

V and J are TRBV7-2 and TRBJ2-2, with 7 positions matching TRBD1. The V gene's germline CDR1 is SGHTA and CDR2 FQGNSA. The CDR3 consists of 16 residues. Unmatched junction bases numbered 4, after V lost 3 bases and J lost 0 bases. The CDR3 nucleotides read TGTGCCAGCAGCTTGTACGGGACAGCGAACACCGGGGAGCTGTTTTTT. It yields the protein CASSLYGTANTGELFF.

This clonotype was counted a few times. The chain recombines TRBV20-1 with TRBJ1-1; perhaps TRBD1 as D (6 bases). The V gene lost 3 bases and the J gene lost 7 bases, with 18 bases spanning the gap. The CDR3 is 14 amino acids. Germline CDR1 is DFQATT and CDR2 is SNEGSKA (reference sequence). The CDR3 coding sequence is TGCAGTGCTAGTTCCCCAAATGACAGGCTTGAAGCTTTCTTT. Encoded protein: CSASSPNDRLEAFF.